This passage covers 10 T cell receptor beta chains from one sample sequenced in a study of T cells in Graves' hyperthyroidism and ophthalmopathy. Using RNA transcripts as the source, TCR beta CDR3 regions were amplified. The TCR CDR3 was amplified in a first-round RT-PCR using the HTBI primer set. TCRdb called the multiplex PCR reads again in MiXCR, with one record for every CDR3 protein. The table lists about 740,000 distinct CDR3 sequences, around 15% of them singletons. Sequenced input: blood. Source of these receptors: a woman aged 18-35 years with Graves' hyperthyroidism.

This clonotype was seen many times. The J gene is TRBJ1-4, the V gene TRBV2; no clear D gene. CDR3 size: 13 residues. The V gene lost 1 base and the J gene lost 10 bases, with 10 bases spanning the gap. Looked up from germline, CDR1 is SNHLY and CDR2 is FYNNEI. CDR3 DNA: TGTGCCAGCAGTGAAGAGGCCCTCGGAAAACTGTTTTTT. As protein: CASSEEALGKLFF. The entire variable domain, with the rest obtained from reference TRBV2 and TRBJ1-4, is as follows: EPEVTQTPSHQVTQMGQEVILRCVPISNHLYFYWYRQILGQKVEFLVSFYNNEISEKSEIFDDQFSVERPDGSNFTLKIRSTKLEDSAMYFCASSEEALGKLFFGSGTQLSVL.

At least ten counts were recorded for this clonotype. The V and J genes are TRBV9 and TRBJ2-1; the match to TRBD1 covers 11 bases. V dropped 4 bases and J dropped 4; count of bases not matched to a gene: 4. Germline assignment: CDR1 SGDLS and CDR2 YYNGEE. This CDR3 has 15 residues. The DNA of the CDR3 is TGTGCCAGCAGCCAGGACAGGGGGCTGTACAATGAGCAGTTCTTC. It is translated as CASSQDRGLYNEQFF.

This clonotype was seen a handful of times. The chain employs TRBV4-2 and TRBJ2-1; D gene ambiguous. Germline V gene lookup returns CDR1 LGHNA and CDR2 YNFKEQ. With 0 bases removed from V and 5 bases from J, the gap between germline ends came to 14 bases. The CDR3 consists of 16 residues. The CDR3 DNA reads TGTGCCAGCAGCCAAGACGAAGACTTTGATAACAATGAGCAGTTCTTC. This translates into CASSQDEDFDNNEQFF.

The table lists this clonotype with a few counts. The CDR3 region has the DNA TGCGCCAGCAGCTTGAAAACCCTCGGGACAGGTACCTACGAGCAGTACTTC. Translated: CASSLKTLGTGTYEQYF. This chain uses TRBV5-1 with TRBJ2-7, with 8 bases lining up with TRBD1. With V trimmed by 1 base and J by 2 bases, 11 bases remained unmatched. CDR3 size: 17 residues. Germline CDR1 and CDR2: SGHRS and YFSETQ.

The chain links TRBV20-1 to TRBJ2-4; perhaps TRBD1 as D (5 bases). Trimming stripped 2 bases from V and 6 bases from J, with 14 bases between. The V gene's germline CDR1 is DFQATT and CDR2 SNEGSKA (reference sequence). CDR3 length: 14 amino acids. Here the CDR3 DNA reads TGCAGTGCTAGACCTTTAGGGCAGGGAAACATTCAGTACTTC. It is translated as CSARPLGQGNIQYF.

This clonotype was observed at least ten times. The chain combines TRBV11-2 with TRBJ2-7, with 7 bases fitting TRBD1. The CDR3 is made up of 13 amino acids. V trimming: 7 bases; J trimming: 4 bases; junction bases outside the gene matches: 7. Germline V gene sequence: CDR1 SGHAT, CDR2 FQNNGV. The CDR3, as DNA: TGTGCCAGCAACAAAGGACAGGAATACGAGCAGTACTTC. This sequence encodes CASNKGQEYEQYF.

This clonotype was seen only a few times. This chain links TRBV7-2 with TRBJ1-4, with unresolved D. The V gene's germline CDR1 is SGHTA and CDR2 FQGNSA. V was shortened by 3 bases and J by 9 bases, with 11 bases between the two germline ends. The CDR3 has 13 amino acids. CDR3 sequence (DNA): TGTGCCAGCAGCTTTGACGGAGGCAAAAAACTGTTTTTT. It is translated as CASSFDGGKKLFF.

The chain is built from TRBV7-9 and TRBJ2-3, with TRBD1 matching 9 bases. Germline V CDR1 and CDR2: SEHNR, FQNEAQ (reference sequence). The length of the CDR3 is 14 residues. V shed 3 bases and J 4 bases; nucleotides not matched to a gene: 2. In nucleotides, the CDR3 is TGTGCCAGCAGCTTGCGGACAGGGGCAGATACGCAGTATTTT. The encoded protein is CASSLRTGADTQYF. The complete variable domain, with remaining parts taken from reference TRBV7-9 and TRBJ2-3, reads DTGVSQNPRHKITKRGQNVTFRCDPISEHNRLYWYRQTLGQGPEFLTYFQNEAQLEKSRLLSDRFSAERPKGSFSTLEIQRTEQGDSAMYLCASSLRTGADTQYFGPGTRLTVL.

The rearrangement links TRBV6-6 to TRBJ2-7; D not certain. The DNA matches TRBJ2-1 better at its end, which makes the J call doubtful. CDR1 MNHNY and CDR2 SVGAGI come from the germline V gene (reference sequence). The CDR3 extends over 15 amino acids. The CDR3 spells CASSYSRLGSYEQFF. The CDR3 nucleotides are TGTGCCAGCAGTTACTCCCGACTCGGCTCCTACGAGCAGTTCTTC.

The chain links TRBV4-3 to TRBJ2-3, with a possible D match to TRBD2 (6 bases). V shed 0 bases and J shed 6 bases, with 19 bases lying between them. The CDR3 is made up of 17 amino acids. CDR1 is LGHNA, CDR2 YSLEER, per germline. CDR3: CASSQEWVREAPDTQYF. The CDR3 DNA reads TGCGCCAGCAGCCAAGAATGGGTGCGGGAAGCCCCCGATACGCAGTATTTT.